This T cell receptor (beta chain) was captured by sequencing in a study of human T cells and chemical hapten exposure (dated by TCRdb to about 2021). Regarding the research as a whole: For sensitization, 2% DPC in acetone was applied to a 2 cm by 2 cm area of upper inner arm skin. Throughout the study period of around 24 weeks, patients also received therapeutic DPC doses to the scalp every week. Patch testing was done on the upper back using Finn chambers containing 0.01% DPC, and results were scored after 6 days according to International Contact Dermatitis Research Group standards. The mostly female patient cohort included alopecia areata with under or over 50% scalp involvement, alopecia totalis and alopecia universalis. The libraries were sequenced as a pool, and the TCR yield per sample differed mostly because of small variations in library volumes within the pool. In alopecia patients, the study followed how the peripheral blood TCR repertoire changed in vivo over primary and secondary sensitization to diphenylcyclopropenone (DPC), a hapten. Blood was sampled from patients pre-sensitization (week 0) and at 2, 6 and about 24 weeks after DPC sensitization. Blood for TCR sequencing was provided by twenty-nine alopecia patients at one to four time points (pre-sensitization, 2, 6 and 24 weeks). Study-wide findings and limitations: Significantly more large CDR3 similarity clusters were formed by expanded TCRs than by pre-sensitization or healthy control sets, consistent with antigen-driven responses. Because every patient had alopecia, a presumed autoimmune disease, the patients' immune response might differ from that of healthy individuals. Patch test score was positively correlated with the number of PT1 expanded TCRs, with significance at thresholds 8, 16 and 32 but not at 4. DPC sensitization did not change how many TCRs were above 1 in 1000 frequency, and no evidence was found of alterations in global repertoire structure. After repeated subsampling, changes were observed in the strength of the expansion versus patch-test correlation and in the threshold at which the correlation became significant.

Preparation of the library involved RACE. The sequencer listed for this sample is NextSeq 500. During library preparation, unique molecular identifiers were attached to individual cDNA molecules so that TCRs could be counted in a quantitative, reproducible way. Each blood RNA sample was used to sequence both TCR alpha and TCR beta chains. The original pipeline was this. A median of around 100,000 TCRs per sample was observed, with a range of 23,224 to 690,600. V, J and CDR3 annotation of the TCR reads was carried out using the Decombinator software suite. To make PS versus PT1 abundance plots, every sample was subsampled to the same number of TCRs (28,000). TCRs were defined as expanded if absent before sensitization and observed at least eight times at the 2-week time point. TCRdb reprocessing: public reads trimmed at Q25 with fastp, clones called with MiXCR, in-frame beta chains kept. Entries are consolidated by CDR3 protein sequence, retaining the most common genes and DNA. The V and J calls follow TCRdb's processing rather than the paper's. The sample yields nearly 95,000 distinct CDR3 sequences; approximately 10% were counted once. The ten largest clones add up to less than 2.5% of the sample.

The intended sense of this specimen's time point label: patch test 2, 6 weeks after DPC sensitization. This sample's treatment or condition label indicates: therapeutic diphenylcyclopropenone sensitization with weekly scalp DPC. Blood at each patch-test visit was drawn before the patch test was applied. Patients were eligible if aged 18 to 70, diagnosed with alopecia and judged suitable for DPC therapy, and pregnant patients were excluded. Unfractionated whole blood was collected in Tempus Blood RNA tubes, and total RNA was extracted from that blood. This clonotype occurred a few times. Its recognized antigen is unknown. No much larger clonotype is one base removed from it; base qualities were not supplied. Sequencing used whole blood, obtained in connection with sensitization to the hapten diphenylcyclopropenone (DPC). The source is a man aged 35-49 years with alopecia areata. Some clones in this sample may be carry-over from other donors' samples.

The CDR3 protein sequence reads: CSASSSGRTYNEQYF. At the DNA level, the sequence is TGCAGTGCTAGTTCTAGCGGGAGAACCTACAACGAGCAGTACTTC. The chain employs TRBV20-1 and TRBJ2-7; TRBD2 matches 10 bases in the middle. Including the terminal cysteine and phenylalanine, the CDR3 comprises 15 residues. CDR3 DNA is the only sequence kept; it has 45 bases, read in frame from the first base. Looking up the germline V gene (reference sequence) yields CDR1 DFQATT and CDR2 SNEGSKA. The junction shows trimming of 3 bases on V and 5 bases on J, and the gene matches do not reach 10 bases of it.